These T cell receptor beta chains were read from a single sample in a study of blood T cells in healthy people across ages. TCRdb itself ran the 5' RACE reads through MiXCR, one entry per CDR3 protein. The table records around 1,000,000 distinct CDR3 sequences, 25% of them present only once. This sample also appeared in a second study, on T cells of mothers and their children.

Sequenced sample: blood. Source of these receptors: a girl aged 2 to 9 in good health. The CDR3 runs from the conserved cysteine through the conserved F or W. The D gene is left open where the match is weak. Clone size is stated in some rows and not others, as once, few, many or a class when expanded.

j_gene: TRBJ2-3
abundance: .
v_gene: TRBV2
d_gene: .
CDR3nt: TGTGCCAGCAGTGAAGGGCCGGAATCAGATACGCAGTATTTT
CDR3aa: CASSEGPESDTQYF

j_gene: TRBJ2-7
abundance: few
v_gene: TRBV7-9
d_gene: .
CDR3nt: TGTGCCAGCAGCTTTTCGCCGACAGGCTCCCTCTACGAGCAGTACTTC
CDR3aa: CASSFSPTGSLYEQYF

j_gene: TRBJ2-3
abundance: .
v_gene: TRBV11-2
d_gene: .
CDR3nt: TGTGCCAGCAGCTTAGGAGGGCAGATCGCAGATACGCAGTATTTT
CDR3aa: CASSLGGQIADTQYF

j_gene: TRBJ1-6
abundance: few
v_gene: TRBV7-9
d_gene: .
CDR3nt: TGTGCCAGCAGCTTCGGGGGGCTGGGTTCACCCCTCCACTTT
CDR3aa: CASSFGGLGSPLHF

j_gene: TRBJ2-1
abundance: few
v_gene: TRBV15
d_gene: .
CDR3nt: TGTGCCACCAGCTGGGGAGGGGGGTCCAATCTCTACAATGAGCAGTTCTTC
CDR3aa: CATSWGGGSNLYNEQFF

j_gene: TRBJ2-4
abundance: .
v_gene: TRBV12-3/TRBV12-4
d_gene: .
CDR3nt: TGTGCCAGCAGGTTTGAACTCAAAAACATTCAGTACTTC
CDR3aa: CASRFELKNIQYF

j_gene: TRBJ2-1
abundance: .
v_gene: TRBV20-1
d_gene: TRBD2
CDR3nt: TGCAGTGCTAGAGATTCGGGAGGGGGGGCCTTCTTTGAGCAGTTCTTC
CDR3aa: CSARDSGGGAFFEQFF

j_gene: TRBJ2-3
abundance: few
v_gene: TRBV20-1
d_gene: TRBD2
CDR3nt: TGCAGTGCGAGCGGGAGGGCCCAAGCAGATACGCAGTATTTT
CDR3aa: CSASGRAQADTQYF

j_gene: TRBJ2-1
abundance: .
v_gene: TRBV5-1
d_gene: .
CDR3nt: TGCGCCAGCAGCTTGGGACAACCTGAGCAGTTCTTC
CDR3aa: CASSLGQPEQFF

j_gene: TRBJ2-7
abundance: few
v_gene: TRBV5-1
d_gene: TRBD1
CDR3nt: TGCGCCAGCAGCCTGACCGGGACAGGGGACGTTCGGTACGAGCAGTACTTC
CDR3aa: CASSLTGTGDVRYEQYF

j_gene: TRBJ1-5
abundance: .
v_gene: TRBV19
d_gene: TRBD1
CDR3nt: TGTGCCAGTATGGGACAGATCAATCAGCCCCAGCATTTT
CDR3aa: CASMGQINQPQHF

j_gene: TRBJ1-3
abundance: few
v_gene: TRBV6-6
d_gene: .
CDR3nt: TGTGCCAGCAGCGTAACAGGGCTAAGTGGAAACACCATATATTTT
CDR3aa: CASSVTGLSGNTIYF

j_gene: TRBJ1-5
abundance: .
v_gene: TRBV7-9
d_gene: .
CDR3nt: TGTGCCAGCAGCCCCATTGGGGGCTGGGGCAATCAGCCCCAGCATTTT
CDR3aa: CASSPIGGWGNQPQHF

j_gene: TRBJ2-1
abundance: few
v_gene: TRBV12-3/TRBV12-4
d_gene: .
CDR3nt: TGTGCCAGCAGCAACGGACTGAGCTCCTACAATGAGCAGTTCTTC
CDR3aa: CASSNGLSSYNEQFF

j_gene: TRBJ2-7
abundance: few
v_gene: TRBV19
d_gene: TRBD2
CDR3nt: TGTGCCAGTAGTATGTTTGCGGGGGGATACTACGAGCAGTACTTC
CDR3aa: CASSMFAGGYYEQYF

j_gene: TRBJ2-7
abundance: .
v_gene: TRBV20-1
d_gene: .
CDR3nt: TGCAGTGCGAGCACAATTGGGGGGGGCCTCTACGAGCAGTACTTC
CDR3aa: CSASTIGGGLYEQYF

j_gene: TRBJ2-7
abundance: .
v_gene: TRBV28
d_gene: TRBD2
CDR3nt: TGTGCCAGCAGACCCAGCGGGAAGGCAAACGACGAGCAGTACTTC
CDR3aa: CASRPSGKANDEQYF

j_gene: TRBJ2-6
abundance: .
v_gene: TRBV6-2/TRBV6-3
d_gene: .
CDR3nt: TGTGCCAGCAGTTACGAAGCTTTCGGGGCCAACGTCCTGACTTTC
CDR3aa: CASSYEAFGANVLTF

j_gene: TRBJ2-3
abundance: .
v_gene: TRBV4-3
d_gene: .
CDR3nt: TGCGCCAGCAGCCGAAAGTGGCCAGATACGCAGTATTTT
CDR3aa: CASSRKWPDTQYF

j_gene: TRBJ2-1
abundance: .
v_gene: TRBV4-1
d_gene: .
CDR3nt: TGCGCCAGCAGCCCTAGTGATGTGGTCTACAATGAGCAGTTCTTC
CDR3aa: CASSPSDVVYNEQFF

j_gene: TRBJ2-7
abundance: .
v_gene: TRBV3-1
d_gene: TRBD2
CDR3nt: TGTGCCAGCAGCCAAGTCCTAGCGGTGAACGAGCAGTACTTC
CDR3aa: CASSQVLAVNEQYF

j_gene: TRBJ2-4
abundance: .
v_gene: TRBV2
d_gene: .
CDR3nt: TGTGCCGGCAGTTCAACAGCCACCACACTAGCCAAAAACATTCAGTACTTC
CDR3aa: CAGSSTATTLAKNIQYF

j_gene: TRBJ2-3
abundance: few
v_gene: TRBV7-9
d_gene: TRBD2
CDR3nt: TGTGCCAGCAGCGAAGGACTAGCGGGAGAGGTTGTGACAGATACGCAGTATTTT
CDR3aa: CASSEGLAGEVVTDTQYF

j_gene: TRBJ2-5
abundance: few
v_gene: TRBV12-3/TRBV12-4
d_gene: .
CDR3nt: TGTGCCAGCAGTTTCCTCGGGGAAGTCGGGGAGACCCAGTACTTC
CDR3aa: CASSFLGEVGETQYF

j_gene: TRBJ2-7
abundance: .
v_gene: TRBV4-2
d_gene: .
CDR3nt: TGTGCCAGCAGCCAGAGCCCCGGGACATCGACCTACGAGCAGTACTTC
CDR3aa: CASSQSPGTSTYEQYF

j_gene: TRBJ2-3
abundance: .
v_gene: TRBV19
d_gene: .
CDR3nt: TGTGCCAGTAGTCCCCTTCGGATAGATACGCAGTATTTT
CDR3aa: CASSPLRIDTQYF

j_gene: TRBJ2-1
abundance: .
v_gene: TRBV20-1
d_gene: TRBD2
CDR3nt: TGCAGTGCTAGAGGCGGGAGGGACCTCTCCTACAATGAGCAGTTCTTC
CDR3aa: CSARGGRDLSYNEQFF

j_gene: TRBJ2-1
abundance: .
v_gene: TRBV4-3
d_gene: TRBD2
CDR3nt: TGCGCCAGCAGCCAAGAATTAGTGGCGGGACTAGCGGGGGGAAACTACAATGAGCAGTTCTTC
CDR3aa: CASSQELVAGLAGGNYNEQFF

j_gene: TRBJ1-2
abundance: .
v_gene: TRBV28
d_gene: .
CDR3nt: TGTGCCAGCAGTCCACCGGGGGGCTACTATGGCTGCACCTTC
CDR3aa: CASSPPGGYYGCTF

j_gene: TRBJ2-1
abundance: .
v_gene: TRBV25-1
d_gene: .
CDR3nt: TGTGCCAGCAGTGAATTAGGTGGGATCTCCTACAATGAGCAGTTCTTC
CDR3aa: CASSELGGISYNEQFF

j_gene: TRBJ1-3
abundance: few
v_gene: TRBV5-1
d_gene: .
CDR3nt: TGCGCCAGCAGCTTGGAGTGGTCTGGAAACACCATATATTTT
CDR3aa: CASSLEWSGNTIYF

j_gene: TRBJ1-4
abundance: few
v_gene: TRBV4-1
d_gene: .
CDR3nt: TGCGCCAGCAGCCAAGATCGGACTAATGAAAAACTGTTTTTT
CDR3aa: CASSQDRTNEKLFF

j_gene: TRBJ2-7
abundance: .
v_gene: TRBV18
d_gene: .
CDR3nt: TGTGCCAGCTCACCAGGGACGGGGAACTCCTACGAGCAGTACTTC
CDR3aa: CASSPGTGNSYEQYF

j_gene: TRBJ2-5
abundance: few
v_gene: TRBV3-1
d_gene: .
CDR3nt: TGTGCCAGCAGCCAAGATTCAGGGAGTGGAGAGACCCAGTACTTC
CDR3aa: CASSQDSGSGETQYF

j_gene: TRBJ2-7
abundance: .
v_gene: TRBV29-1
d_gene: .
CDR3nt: TGCAGCGTCGCGACAGATAGCTCCTACGGGCAGTACTTC
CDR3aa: CSVATDSSYGQYF

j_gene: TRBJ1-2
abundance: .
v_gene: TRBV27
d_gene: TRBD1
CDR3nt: TGTGCCAGCAGTGTGACAGGGGGCGATGGCTACACCTTC
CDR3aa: CASSVTGGDGYTF